Included here is one TCR beta chain sequence, with context. Its antigen is undetermined. Clones were read by immunoSEQ multiplex PCR, and TCRdb kept only the in-frame ones, dropping some. The table lists tens of thousands of clones, approximately 89% of them singletons. Extremely preterm deliveries at roughly 22-27 weeks of gestation provided the preterm samples. Mothers with known HIV infection were excluded. Sorted cells: live naive CD8+ T cells, CD45RA+CCR7+, Annexin V-negative. This specimen comes from a study of naive CD8 T cells in extremely preterm neonates. Study observations and caveats: Preterm infants showed shorter CDR3s, fewer N additions and less trimming than older groups. Shared CDR3 nucleotide sequences: preterm 2.7%, term around 0.38%, children about 0.028%, adults less than 0.011%. Limitations included small sample size and variable preterm productive templates.

The germline V gene has CDR1 WSHSY and CDR2 SAAADI. There are 14 residues in the CDR3. With V trimmed by 0 bases and J by 4 bases, 1 base remained unmatched. Material for sequencing was naive CD8+ T cells from cord blood. This rearrangement joins TRBV10-2 to TRBJ1-1; TRBD1 matches 8 bases. The TCR was taken from a boy who was born preterm. CDR3 nucleotides: TGCGCCAGCAGTGAGTCCAGGGGGCGCACTGAAGCTTTCTTT. It yields the protein CASSESRGRTEAFF.